These 23 T cell receptor beta chains were sequenced from one sample in a study of blood T cells in healthy people across ages. With a J-beta primer mix and a sample-barcoded 5' primer, a second PCR ran roughly 6 to 11 cycles. From the 5' RACE reads, TCRdb called clonotypes with MiXCR, one entry per CDR3 protein. The repertoire includes some 710,000 distinct CDR3 sequences, approximately 22% of them detected once, and roughly 22% sits in the top ten. Sequencing was done on a sample of blood. Receptor source: a man in his 70s in good health.

This clonotype turned up a few times. This rearrangement joins TRBV3-1 to TRBJ2-2; TRBD2 aligns across 11 bases. J was trimmed by 5 bases and V by 5 bases; bases with no gene match: 7. Germline V gene data show CDR1 as LGHDT and CDR2 as YNNKEL (reference sequence). The CDR3 consists of 16 residues. The CDR3 DNA sequence: TGTGCCAGCAGCTATAGACTAGCGGGGCATACCGGGGAGCTGTTTTTT. Its protein product is CASSYRLAGHTGELFF.

This clonotype turned up a few times. The chain uses TRBV6-2 or TRBV6-3 and TRBJ2-3; possibly TRBD2 for D (5 bases). The CDR3 extends over 15 amino acids. Trimming stripped 2 bases from V and 3 bases from J, with 12 bases between. Germline assignment: CDR1 MNHEY and CDR2 SVGEGT. In DNA, the CDR3 is TGTGCCAGCAGTTACCTAGGAGGTGTGACAGATACGCAGTATTTT. Protein product: CASSYLGGVTDTQYF.

The CDR3 bases are TGTGCCAGCCGGGGAACTAGCGGGGGAAAAGAGACCCAGTACTTC. Its protein is CASRGTSGGKETQYF. The chain couples TRBV6-6 to TRBJ2-5; the match to TRBD2 covers 11 bases. Per germline, CDR1 MNHNY and CDR2 SVGAGI (reference sequence). Trimming cost V 8 bases and J 3 bases; bases outside gene matches: 8. The CDR3 contains 15 residues.

This clonotype showed up just a few times. J is TRBJ2-1 and V is TRBV2, with D unresolved. The length of the CDR3 is 14 residues. V was cut by 4 bases and J by 6 bases, with 13 bases left in between. Germline CDR1 SNHLY, CDR2 FYNNEI. Here the CDR3 reads CASSAGRLLNEQFF. CDR3 nucleotides: TGTGCCAGCAGTGCTGGACGTCTCCTCAATGAGCAGTTCTTC.

The chain carries TRBV12-3 or TRBV12-4 and TRBJ2-5; the D gene is possibly TRBD1 (5 bases). The J call may be incorrect, as the DNA end agrees better with TRBJ2-7. The CDR3 length is 12 residues. DNA of the CDR3: TGTGCCAGCAGTTTAATAGGGGACGAGCAGTACTTC. The encoded protein is CASSLIGDEQYF.

This clonotype was counted a few times. This chain connects TRBV18 to TRBJ1-5, with 8 bases lining up with TRBD1. The V gene's germline CDR1 is KGHSH and CDR2 LQKENI. The CDR3 has 15 residues. Trimming took 4 bases from V and 11 from J; bases not matched to a gene: 13. The CDR3 sequence: CASSHRTGRDRAQHF. The CDR3 coding sequence is TGTGCCAGCTCACACAGGACAGGGCGCGATAGGGCCCAGCATTTT.

In this sample, this clonotype turned up once. The chain has TRBV12-3 or TRBV12-4 and TRBJ2-1; 7 nucleotides agree with TRBD1. This CDR3 spans 14 amino acids. V gave up 5 bases and J gave up 3 bases; unmatched junction bases: 4. DNA of the CDR3: TGTGCCAGCAGTGGGTACAGGGGCTACAATGAGCAGTTCTTC. This sequence encodes CASSGYRGYNEQFF.

V and J are TRBV20-1 and TRBJ1-1, with D possibly TRBD1 on 6 matching bases. CDR3 length: 15 residues. Germline values: CDR1 DFQATT, CDR2 SNEGSKA (reference sequence). The V and J ends lost 8 bases and 11 bases respectively, with 30 bases between them. CDR3 sequence reads: CSSSRAGADRKRAFF. The CDR3 bases are TGCAGTTCGTCCCGGGCGGGGGCGGACCGCAAGAGGGCTTTCTTT.

The chain couples TRBV5-1 to TRBJ2-4; 8 bases line up with TRBD1. V was pared by 4 bases and J by 3 bases, with 9 bases of the junction left unmatched. The length of the CDR3 is 16 residues. Per the germline V gene, CDR1 is SGHRS and CDR2 is YFSETQ. The CDR3 sequence: CASSKTGGLGKNIQYF. In nucleotides, the CDR3 is TGCGCCAGCAGCAAAACAGGGGGGCTCGGCAAAAACATTCAGTACTTC.

There are a few counts of this clonotype. The chain is built from TRBV4-2 and TRBJ2-3; D unresolved. The germline gives CDR1 LGHNA, CDR2 YNFKEQ. The CDR3 is made up of 14 amino acids. V lost 4 bases and J lost 1, with 9 bases in between. CDR3 coding DNA: TGTGCCAGCAGCCCTTGGGCGGGCACAGATACGCAGTATTTT. Protein sequence: CASSPWAGTDTQYF.

This clonotype was seen more than once but under ten times. This chain connects TRBV10-3 to TRBJ1-3; 8 bases fit TRBD1. The V segment lost 3 bases and the J segment 4 bases; nucleotides outside the gene matches: 8. The CDR3 sequence is 16 residues long. CDR1 is ENHRY, CDR2 SYGVKD, per germline. The CDR3 spells CAISDTGQGSGNTIYF. The CDR3 coding sequence is TGTGCCATCAGTGATACTGGACAGGGTTCGGGAAACACCATATATTTT.

This chain joins TRBV18 and TRBJ2-7, with D perhaps matching TRBD1 (5 bases). This CDR3 is 13 amino acids long. Trimming cost V 3 bases and J 6 bases, with 12 bases left between them. Germline CDR1 reads KGHSH; CDR2 reads LQKENI. The CDR3 region has the DNA TGTGCCAGCTCACCGAGCCAGGGTCGCGAGCAGTACTTC. It codes for CASSPSQGREQYF.

This clonotype was recorded many times. The CDR3 protein is CASSSGQLNTEAFF. As DNA, the CDR3 is TGTGCCAGCAGCTCGGGACAGTTGAACACTGAAGCTTTCTTT. J is TRBJ1-1 and V is TRBV11-2, with 7 bases fitting TRBD1. The ends lost 4 bases at V and 0 bases at J; junction bases unmatched: 2. This CDR3 comprises 14 residues. Germline loops: CDR1 SGHAT, CDR2 FQNNGV.

The chain couples TRBV29-1 to TRBJ2-3, with D possibly being TRBD1 (5 bases). There are 14 residues in the CDR3. With 6 bases removed from V and 1 base from J, the gap between germline ends came to 14 bases. Germline values: CDR1 SQVTM, CDR2 ANQGSEA. For the CDR3, the DNA is TGCAGCGTCCCGGACACCACCCGCACAGATACGCAGTATTTT. Protein product: CSVPDTTRTDTQYF.

This clonotype showed up just a few times. The J gene is TRBJ1-2, the V gene TRBV7-9; 10 bases match TRBD1. The junction had 13 bases not matched to a gene; V was cut back by 5 bases and J by 7 bases. Germline values: CDR1 SEHNR, CDR2 FQNEAQ (reference sequence). The CDR3 is made up of 16 amino acids. CDR3 nucleotide sequence: TGTGCCAGCAGCAAAACCCCGGGACAGGGGATTTCTGGCTACACCTTC. Translating it yields CASSKTPGQGISGYTF. Full variable domain (missing parts from reference TRBV7-9 and TRBJ1-2): DTGVSQNPRHKITKRGQNVTFRCDPISEHNRLYWYRQTLGQGPEFLTYFQNEAQLEKSRLLSDRFSAERPKGSFSTLEIQRTEQGDSAMYLCASSKTPGQGISGYTFGSGTRLTVV.

Comments on this clonotype: An end of the junction does not agree with germline; a read error may underlie this. V gene TRBV18 combines with J gene TRBJ2-1, with D maybe TRBD1 (5 bases). Germline CDR1 reads KGHSH; CDR2 reads LQKENI. The CDR3 spans 14 residues. This CDR3 is CASSPVSQGNEQLF. CDR3 DNA sequence: TGTGCCAGCTCGCCCGTCAGCCAGGGTAATGAGCAGTTGTTC.

This clonotype was seen a handful of times. V is TRBV12-3 or TRBV12-4 and J is TRBJ1-2; possibly TRBD1 for D (5 bases). The CDR3 is made up of 15 amino acids. Trimming pared 9 bases from V and 2 bases from J, leaving 19 bases between. The CDR3 region has the DNA TGTGCCAGTTCCCCGTGGCAGGGACCAAACTATGGCTACACCTTC. Its translation: CASSPWQGPNYGYTF.

This clonotype was seen a few times. V and J are TRBV15 and TRBJ1-1; 10 bases fit TRBD1. CDR3 size: 14 residues. Trimming cost V 3 bases and J 11 bases; bases outside gene matches: 9. CDR1 and CDR2 from the germline V gene are LNHNV and YYDKDF (reference sequence). The CDR3 sequence: CATSSSGTGERAFF. The CDR3 bases are TGTGCCACCAGCAGTTCCGGGACAGGGGAACGGGCTTTCTTT.

This clonotype was observed a handful of times. This chain joins TRBV5-1 and TRBJ1-4; TRBD1 aligns across 10 bases. The CDR3 runs 15 residues. Germline V gene lookup returns CDR1 SGHRS and CDR2 YFSETQ. V lost 0 bases and J lost 7; bases outside the gene matches: 3. The CDR3 sequence: CASSLVGQGTEKLFF. The CDR3 coding sequence is TGCGCCAGCAGCTTGGTGGGACAGGGGACTGAAAAACTGTTTTTT. The full variable domain, rest sourced from reference TRBV5-1 and TRBJ1-4, is KAGVTQTPRYLIKTRGQQVTLSCSPISGHRSVSWYQQTPGQGLQFLFEYFSETQRNKGNFPGRFSGRQFSNSRSEMNVSTLELGDSALYLCASSLVGQGTEKLFFGSGTQLSVL.

The CDR3 is CASSLIRGEETQYF. In DNA form, the CDR3 reads TGCGCCAGCAGCTTGATTCGGGGGGAGGAGACCCAGTACTTC. The chain carries TRBV5-1 and TRBJ2-5, with TRBD2 matching 7 bases. The CDR3 has 14 amino acids. Germline-derived CDR1 and CDR2 are SGHRS and YFSETQ. The trim removed 1 base at V and 5 bases at J, leaving 5 bases unmatched. The complete variable domain, with remaining parts taken from reference TRBV5-1 and TRBJ2-5, reads KAGVTQTPRYLIKTRGQQVTLSCSPISGHRSVSWYQQTPGQGLQFLFEYFSETQRNKGNFPGRFSGRQFSNSRSEMNVSTLELGDSALYLCASSLIRGEETQYFGPGTRLLVL.

This clonotype has at least ten counts. DNA for the CDR3: TGTGCCAGCAGTTACTCCTACAGGGAAGAGACCCAGTACTTC. Protein sequence: CASSYSYREETQYF. The chain couples TRBV6-5 to TRBJ2-5; maybe TRBD1 (6 bases). Germline V gene sequence: CDR1 MNHEY, CDR2 SVGAGI. CDR3 length equals 14 residues. V shed 0 bases and J shed 3 bases, with 8 bases lying between them.

CDR3: CGLGRYEQYV. CDR3 coding DNA: TGTGGACTCGGGCGTTACGAGCAGTACGTC. V usage is TRBV14 and J usage is TRBJ2-7; no firm D call. This CDR3 is 10 amino acids long. CDR1 is SGHDN, CDR2 FVKESK, per germline.

With regard to this clonotype: A single base separates this from a much larger clone, so it may be a read error. This chain connects TRBV6-2 or TRBV6-3 to TRBJ1-5, with D unclear. The V and J ends lost 2 bases and 4 bases respectively, with 3 bases between them. The CDR3 spans 12 residues. Germline assignment: CDR1 MNHEY and CDR2 SVGEGT. CDR3 in DNA: TGTGCCAGCAGTTACGGGAATCAGCCCCAGCATTTT. Translating it yields CASSYGNQPQHF.